This T cell receptor beta chain comes out of a study of identical twins. This clonotype has just a few counts. Germline V lookup: CDR1 SQVTM, CDR2 ANQGSEA. V dropped 6 bases and J dropped 7 bases, with 15 bases sitting between them. The CDR3 has 12 residues. TCRdb redid the calling of the 5' RACE reads with MiXCR, one entry per CDR3 protein. The sample lists around 480,000 distinct CDR3 sequences; over 11% were seen once. This same sample was also part of a study on yellow fever vaccine responses in identical twins.

The chain combines TRBV29-1 with TRBJ1-2, with D hard to call. The sample was CD4+ T cells sorted from blood. The TCR was taken from a woman younger than 30 in good health. CDR3: CSVLGEGPGYTF. The CDR3, as DNA: TGCAGCGTGCTCGGGGAGGGTCCTGGCTACACCTTC. The variable domain in full, with the rest retrieved from reference TRBV29-1 and TRBJ1-2, is SAVISQKPSRDICQRGTSLTIQCQVDSQVTMMFWYRQQPGQSLTLIATANQGSEATYESGFVIDKFPISRPNLTFSTLTVSNMSPEDSSIYLCSVLGEGPGYTFGSGTRLTVV.